One sample yielded the 21 T cell receptor beta chains listed below, sequenced in a study of molecular identifiers for immune sequencing clone quantification. TCRdb reanalysed the PCR reads using MiXCR and keeps one entry per CDR3 protein. The sample includes 490,000 or so distinct CDR3 sequences, around 23% of them seen just once. Sequences were obtained from naive CD8+ T cells from blood, with Jurkat cell RNA spiked in. Subset defined: FACS-sorted CD8+CD4-CCR7+CD45RA+ naive T cells. All receptors derive from a human donor in good health. Some libraries in this study had Jurkat cell RNA spiked in.

The table lists this clonotype with a few counts. The rearrangement links TRBV27 to TRBJ1-1, with TRBD1 matching 8 bases. Germline trimming cut 6 bases from V and 0 bases from J; bases unmatched to any gene: 9. The CDR3 is made up of 16 amino acids. The germline V gene encodes CDR1 MNHEY and CDR2 SMNVEV (reference sequence). CDR3 nucleotide sequence: TGTGCCAGCAGAACTCGACAGGGGAAAATGAACACTGAAGCTTTCTTT. Amino acid sequence: CASRTRQGKMNTEAFF.

This rearrangement joins TRBV11-2 to TRBJ1-2, with 8 nucleotides matching TRBD1. CDR3 length: 14 amino acids. Trimming cost V 4 bases and J 6 bases; bases outside gene matches: 7. Germline V CDR1 and CDR2: SGHAT, FQNNGV. The CDR3 DNA is TGTGCCAGCAGCTCCTCAGGGGGCGGGAATGGCTACACCTTC. Translated, it gives CASSSSGGGNGYTF.

This clonotype was seen at least ten times. This rearrangement joins TRBV7-9 to TRBJ2-7; 11 bases agree with TRBD2. The CDR3 spans 16 residues. Germline CDR1 and CDR2: SEHNR and FQNEAQ (reference sequence). J lost 1 base, V lost 5 bases, and 7 bases had no gene match. CDR3 nucleotides: TGTGCCAGCAGCGCCCGGGGACTAGCGGATTCCTACGAGCAGTACTTC. It encodes CASSARGLADSYEQYF. The whole variable domain, remainder taken from reference TRBV7-9 and TRBJ2-7, is DTGVSQNPRHKITKRGQNVTFRCDPISEHNRLYWYRQTLGQGPEFLTYFQNEAQLEKSRLLSDRFSAERPKGSFSTLEIQRTEQGDSAMYLCASSARGLADSYEQYFGPGTRLTVT.

The rearrangement uses TRBV20-1 and TRBJ2-7; 12 bases line up with TRBD2. The CDR3 contains 15 residues. Germline CDR1 and CDR2: DFQATT and SNEGSKA (reference sequence). With V trimmed by 3 bases and J by 4 bases, 7 bases remained unmatched. The CDR3 spells CSARILAGGLYEQYF. The CDR3 bases are TGCAGTGCTAGGATTCTAGCGGGAGGGCTATACGAGCAGTACTTC.

V usage is TRBV29-1 and J usage is TRBJ2-2, with TRBD2 matching over 10 bases. This CDR3 comprises 21 residues. Per the germline V gene, CDR1 is SQVTM and CDR2 is ANQGSEA. Germline trimming cut 1 base from V and 4 bases from J; bases unmatched to any gene: 21. The CDR3 reads CSVEGNVVMSSGRVSTGELFF. CDR3 coding DNA: TGCAGCGTTGAAGGAAATGTTGTAATGTCTAGCGGGAGAGTTTCCACCGGGGAGCTGTTTTTT.

This clonotype was picked up a small number of times. The chain links TRBV6-5 to TRBJ1-4, with D tentatively TRBD1 (5 bases). This CDR3 is built from 13 residues. V lost 2 bases and J lost 10, with 11 bases in between. The germline CDR1 and CDR2 sequences are MNHEY and SVGAGI. CDR3 in amino acids: CASSYGTEGKLFF. CDR3 nucleotides: TGTGCCAGCAGTTACGGGACCGAGGGAAAACTGTTTTTT.

The sample holds many counts of this clonotype. The V call is TRBV13, the J call TRBJ2-3; D unclear. Per the germline V gene, CDR1 is PRHDT and CDR2 is FYEKMQ (reference sequence). The CDR3 consists of 12 residues. V shed 6 bases and J shed 0 bases, with 4 bases lying between them. The CDR3 protein is CASRMSTDTQYF. The DNA of the CDR3 is TGTGCCAGCAGGATGAGCACAGATACGCAGTATTTT.

About this clonotype: One base away lies a much larger clone, so this may be a sequencing read error. The chain joins TRBV20-1 to TRBJ1-1, with D possibly TRBD1 on 5 matching bases. Trimming removed 3 bases from V and 3 bases from J, with 14 bases in between. The CDR3 covers 14 residues. Germline values: CDR1 DFQATT, CDR2 SNEGSKA (reference sequence). CDR3 nucleotides: TGCAGTGCTAGGTACGGGGGGGTGGACACTGAAGCTTTCTTT. Its translation is CSARYGGVDTEAFF.

The genes are TRBV7-6 and TRBJ2-6, with TRBD1 identical over 7 bases. V shed 5 bases and J 1 base; nucleotides not matched to a gene: 8. Per germline, CDR1 SGHVS and CDR2 FNYEAQ. The CDR3 spans 17 residues. CDR3 DNA: TGTGCCAGCAGCATTACTGCAGGGGGATCTGGGGCCAACGTCCTGACTTTC. Translation: CASSITAGGSGANVLTF.

To note about this clonotype: A junction end diverges from the germline sequence, so it may reflect a read error. V gene TRBV27 combines with J gene TRBJ1-5; 10 bases match TRBD1. The CDR3 runs to 14 residues. Germline CDR1 reads MNHEY; CDR2 reads SMNVEV (reference sequence). CDR3 amino acids: CASRVTGGNQPQHF. CDR3 nucleotides: TGTGCCAGCAGGGTGACAGGGGGCAACCAGCCCCAGCATTTT.

Remarks on this clonotype: This sequence may be a read error, since a much larger clone differs from it by one base. This chain uses TRBV27 with TRBJ1-6, with D possibly TRBD1 on 5 matching bases. CDR1 and CDR2 from the germline V gene are MNHEY and SMNVEV (reference sequence). The CDR3 has 13 amino acids. The CDR3 bases are TGTGCCGGCAGTTTATTAGGGGATTCACCCCTCCACTTT. This translates into CAGSLLGDSPLHF.

This clonotype was seen a single time. The chain couples TRBV16 to TRBJ2-3; D not certain. The germline CDR1 and CDR2 sequences are KGHSY and FQNENV. V shed 4 bases and J shed 2 bases, with 13 bases lying between them. The CDR3 length is 15 residues. In DNA form, the CDR3 reads TGTGCCAGCAGCCCCGGGTCCACGACCACAGATACGCAGTATTTT. It translates to CASSPGSTTTDTQYF.

The sample holds a few counts of this clonotype. This chain links TRBV7-9 with TRBJ2-1; TRBD1 matches at 7 bases. V lost 5 bases, J lost 1 base, and 8 bases stayed unmatched. CDR3 length: 16 residues. Germline CDR1 reads SEHNR; CDR2 reads FQNEAQ (reference sequence). In DNA form, the CDR3 reads TGTGCCAGCAGCCCCGTTGTGGGACAGTCCTACAATGAGCAGTTCTTC. Its protein product is CASSPVVGQSYNEQFF.

On this clonotype: A read error may account for a junction end that differs from germline. V usage is TRBV27 and J usage is TRBJ1-5; unclear D gene. The germline gives CDR1 MNHEY, CDR2 SMNVEV (reference sequence). The length of the CDR3 is 13 residues. This chain's CDR3 is CAGSLYFGQPQHF. CDR3 bases: TGTGCCGGCAGTTTATATTTTGGTCAGCCCCAGCATTTT.

Remarks on this clonotype: A single base separates this from a much larger clone, so it may be a read error. The V and J genes are TRBV29-1 and TRBJ2-2; TRBD2 is a possible D gene (5 bases). In germline, CDR1 is SQVTM, CDR2 ANQGSEA. The CDR3 runs to 15 residues. Between the trimmed V and J ends, which lost 7 bases and 1 base, there was a span of 16 bases. In nucleotides, the CDR3 is TGCAGCGATACTTGGGTAGCGATGAACACCGGGGAGCTGTTTTTT. Its protein is CSDTWVAMNTGELFF.

V is TRBV5-1 and J is TRBJ2-1, with D unresolved. V shed 4 bases and J shed 3 bases, with 14 bases lying between them. Germline V gene data show CDR1 as SGHRS and CDR2 as YFSETQ. The CDR3 is 15 residues long. The CDR3 protein is CASSLSGPYYNEQFF. The DNA for the CDR3 is TGCGCCAGCAGCCTATCCGGACCCTACTACAATGAGCAGTTCTTC.

Ten or more counts support this clonotype. The genes are TRBV7-9 and TRBJ2-5; 7 bases line up with TRBD1. CDR3 length: 13 amino acids. V gave up 5 bases and J gave up 3 bases; unmatched junction bases: 3. Germline values: CDR1 SEHNR, CDR2 FQNEAQ (reference sequence). The CDR3 sequence: CASSLDREETQYF. The CDR3, as DNA: TGTGCCAGCAGCCTCGACAGGGAAGAGACCCAGTACTTC.

This clonotype was recorded many times. The chain couples TRBV13 to TRBJ2-3, with D maybe TRBD1 (5 bases). Between the trimmed V and J ends, which lost 3 bases and 0 bases, there was a span of 7 bases. Germline V gene sequence: CDR1 PRHDT, CDR2 FYEKMQ (reference sequence). The CDR3 runs to 14 residues. The CDR3 DNA reads TGTGCCAGCAGCTTCGACAGTAGCACAGATACGCAGTATTTT. This encodes CASSFDSSTDTQYF.

In DNA, the CDR3 is TGCAGTGCCCCGGAACAGGGGGCCTTTAGCAATCAGCCCCAGCATTTT. This codes for CSAPEQGAFSNQPQHF. The rearrangement uses TRBV20-1 and TRBJ1-5; TRBD1 matches 9 bases. The V segment lost 6 bases and the J segment 0 bases; nucleotides outside the gene matches: 9. Per the germline V gene, CDR1 is DFQATT and CDR2 is SNEGSKA (reference sequence). The CDR3 has 16 amino acids.

The table lists this clonotype with many counts. The V gene is TRBV28, the J gene TRBJ2-5; 8 bases match TRBD2. The CDR3 is 15 amino acids. V lost 7 bases to trimming and J lost 3 bases; unmatched junction nucleotides: 10. The germline V gene encodes CDR1 MDHEN and CDR2 SYDVKM. The chain's CDR3 is CASTFLAGVKETQYF. CDR3 sequence (DNA): TGTGCCAGCACCTTCCTAGCGGGCGTAAAAGAGACCCAGTACTTC. The full variable domain, completed using reference TRBV28 and TRBJ2-5, is DVKVTQSSRYLVKRTGEKVFLECVQDMDHENMFWYRQDPGLGLRLIYFSYDVKMKEKGDIPEGYSVSREKKERFSLILESASTNQTSMYLCASTFLAGVKETQYFGPGTRLLVL.

The rearrangement links TRBV19 to TRBJ2-7, with 9 nucleotides matching TRBD1. This CDR3 is 15 amino acids long. Germline CDR1 reads LNHDA; CDR2 reads SQIVND (reference sequence). J lost 3 bases, V lost 3 bases, and 6 bases had no gene match. The CDR3 here is CASSMGTGMNYEQYF. In DNA form, the CDR3 reads TGTGCCAGTAGTATGGGGACAGGGATGAACTACGAGCAGTACTTC.